These 26 T cell receptor beta chains were all obtained from the same sample, sequenced in a study of graft-versus-host responses after intestinal transplantation. The antigens these receptors bind are not known. Profiling relied on immunoSEQ multiplex PCR, and the TCRdb table lists in-frame clones only, not all of them. The sample yields tens of thousands of clones, about 92% seen once. The source was unstimulated CD8+ T cells sorted from spleen or lymph node cells, collected before intestinal transplant. The source is a human donor who received an intestinal transplant.

V gene TRBV7-9 combines with J gene TRBJ1-1; possible D gene TRBD1, 6 bases. CDR1 is SEHNR, CDR2 FQNEAQ, per germline (reference sequence). Trimming took 5 bases from V and 0 from J, leaving 13 bases between them. CDR3 length: 15 amino acids. The CDR3 sequence: CASSVHRDVNTEAFF. CDR3 bases: TGTGCCAGCAGCGTACACAGGGATGTGAACACTGAAGCTTTCTTT.

The chain combines TRBV13 with TRBJ2-7, with D perhaps matching TRBD1 (7 bases). Germline V gene lookup returns CDR1 PRHDT and CDR2 FYEKMQ (reference sequence). This CDR3 contains 14 residues. V lost 3 bases and J 5 bases, leaving 14 bases between the germline ends. CDR3 nucleotides: TGTGCCAGCAGCTTGGCAGGGGGAGGTAACGAGCAGTACTTC. This translates into CASSLAGGGNEQYF.

The rearrangement links TRBV19 to TRBJ1-5; no reliable D call. V was cut by 3 bases and J by 2 bases, with 2 bases left in between. The CDR3 totals 12 residues. Germline V gives CDR1 LNHDA, CDR2 SQIVND (reference sequence). CDR3 coding DNA: TGTGCCAGTAGTATCGGCAATCAGCCCCAGCATTTT. This encodes CASSIGNQPQHF.

The chain has TRBV10-1 and TRBJ2-5; D is possibly TRBD2 (5 bases). The V and J ends lost 8 bases and 5 bases respectively, with 15 bases between them. CDR1 and CDR2 from the germline V gene are WNHNN and SYGVQD (reference sequence). CDR3 length: 13 amino acids. The CDR3, as DNA: TGCGCCAGCTCGGCTATTCCGGGGGAGACCCAGTACTTC. Its translation: CASSAIPGETQYF.

V gene TRBV7-2 combines with J gene TRBJ2-7; 11 positions agree with TRBD1. Trimming took 5 bases from V and 6 from J; bases not matched to a gene: 6. The CDR3 spans 14 residues. Germline V gene sequence: CDR1 SGHTA, CDR2 FQGNSA. The CDR3: CASSLGQGAVEQYF. CDR3 sequence (DNA): TGTGCCAGCAGCCTCGGACAGGGGGCGGTCGAGCAGTACTTC.

The chain uses TRBV5-4 and TRBJ2-7; 7 bases fit TRBD1. The ends lost 2 bases at V and 0 bases at J; junction bases unmatched: 5. Germline CDR1 reads SGHNT; CDR2 reads YYREEE (reference sequence). The CDR3 runs 15 residues. CDR3 protein: CASSFRDSSSYEQYF. CDR3 DNA: TGTGCCAGCAGCTTTAGGGACAGCAGCTCCTACGAGCAGTACTTC. The full variable domain, rest sourced from reference TRBV5-4 and TRBJ2-7, is ETGVTQSPTHLIKTRGQQVTLRCSSQSGHNTVSWYQQALGQGPQFIFQYYREEENGRGNFPPRFSGLQFPNYSSELNVNALELDDSALYLCASSFRDSSSYEQYFGPGTRLTVT.

CDR3 DNA: TGCAGCGTTGTAACGGTTGTGGGGACAGGGTATGAAAAACTGTTTTTT. Translated: CSVVTVVGTGYEKLFF. The rearrangement links TRBV29-1 to TRBJ1-4, with 9 bases aligning to TRBD1. Trimming at V came to 4 bases and at J to 6 bases, leaving 12 bases not matched to a gene. Germline V gene sequence: CDR1 SQVTM, CDR2 ANQGSEA. CDR3 length equals 16 residues.

Of note for this clone: Distinct nucleotide sequences in the sample also encode this CDR3. The genes are TRBV19 and TRBJ2-7, with 9 positions matching TRBD1. J gave up 4 bases and V 4 bases, and 2 bases lay outside the gene matches. CDR1 and CDR2 (germline): LNHDA, SQIVND (reference sequence). This CDR3 is built from 13 residues. CDR3 in amino acids: CASSSGQGYEQYF. CDR3 sequence (DNA): TGTGCCAGTAGTAGTGGACAGGGGTACGAGCAGTACTTC.

The chain links TRBV11-2 to TRBJ1-1; TRBD1 is a possible D gene (6 bases). The germline gives CDR1 SGHAT, CDR2 FQNNGV. The CDR3 is 16 amino acids. V gave up 5 bases and J gave up 0 bases, with 16 bases separating them. The CDR3: CASSPRGGQLNTEAFF. CDR3 sequence (DNA): TGTGCCAGCAGCCCCAGGGGCGGACAGTTGAACACTGAAGCTTTCTTT. The full variable domain, in which reference TRBV11-2 and TRBJ1-1 provide the parts outside the CDR3, is EAGVAQSPRYKIIEKRQSVAFWCNPISGHATLYWYQQILGQGPKLLIQFQNNGVVDDSQLPKDRFSAERLKGVDSTLKIQPAKLEDSAVYLCASSPRGGQLNTEAFFGQGTRLTVV.

V gene TRBV27 combines with J gene TRBJ2-2; D remains ambiguous. Germline-derived CDR1 and CDR2 are MNHEY and SMNVEV (reference sequence). V lost 4 bases, J lost 3 bases, and 12 bases lay in between. The CDR3 is made up of 15 amino acids. The CDR3 protein is CASSSLSEDTGELFF. For the CDR3, the DNA is TGTGCCAGCAGTTCCTTATCCGAGGACACCGGGGAGCTGTTTTTT.

The chain links TRBV6-5 to TRBJ1-1; tentative D call: TRBD1 (5 bases). CDR3 length equals 12 residues. The V gene lost 5 bases and the J gene lost 6 bases, with 10 bases spanning the gap. Germline CDR1 reads MNHEY; CDR2 reads SVGAGI. The CDR3 DNA reads as TGTGCCAGCAGTCAGGGTGTGCCTGAAGCTTTCTTT. Translating gives CASSQGVPEAFF.

The rearrangement joins TRBV4-3 to TRBJ1-1; tentative D call: TRBD1 (5 bases). V lost 8 bases to trimming and J lost 0 bases, with 16 bases between them. This CDR3 region has 15 residues. The germline gives CDR1 LGHNA, CDR2 YSLEER. The CDR3 here is CASSPTPGLNTEAFF. For the CDR3, the DNA is TGCGCCAGCTCCCCGACTCCAGGGTTGAACACTGAAGCTTTCTTT.

V is TRBV7-2 and J is TRBJ2-5; TRBD1 matches 7 bases. This CDR3 has 13 amino acids. Unmatched junction bases numbered 10, after V lost 1 base and J lost 14 bases. The germline V gene has CDR1 SGHTA and CDR2 FQGNSA. The CDR3 here is CASSLGGRDSPYF. CDR3 bases: TGTGCCAGCAGCTTAGGAGGTCGGGACAGTCCCTACTTC. Combining the CDR3 with reference TRBV7-2 and TRBJ2-5 gives the whole variable domain GAGVSQSPSNKVTEKGKDVELRCDPISGHTALYWYRQSLGQGLEFLIYFQGNSAPDKSGLPSDRFSAERTGGSVSTLTIQRTQQEDSAVYLCASSLGGRDSPYFGPGTRLLVL.

CDR3 coding DNA: TGTGCCAGCAGTGGGGCAAATCTAAGGGGTAATTCACCCCTCCACTTT. This gives the protein CASSGANLRGNSPLHF. V is TRBV27 and J is TRBJ1-6, with TRBD1 as a possible D gene (5 bases). Trimming removed 5 bases at V and 6 bases at J, with 17 bases between. The CDR3 extends over 16 amino acids. Germline CDR1 and CDR2: MNHEY and SMNVEV (reference sequence).

This sequence joins TRBV19 and TRBJ2-6; 10 bases agree with TRBD1. The germline V gene has CDR1 LNHDA and CDR2 SQIVND (reference sequence). Trimming cost V 6 bases and J 0 bases; bases outside gene matches: 2. There are 16 residues in the CDR3. In nucleotides, the CDR3 is TGTGCCAGTAGGGACAGGGGGATCTCTGGGGCCAACGTCCTGACTTTC. Its translation is CASRDRGISGANVLTF.

The chain has TRBV11-2 and TRBJ2-7, with TRBD2 matching over 11 bases. The ends lost 5 bases at V and 4 bases at J; junction bases unmatched: 7. This CDR3 is built from 15 residues. Germline CDR1 reads SGHAT; CDR2 reads FQNNGV. This chain's CDR3 is CASSVSGGAGYEQYF. CDR3 bases: TGTGCCAGCAGCGTTAGCGGGGGGGCCGGTTACGAGCAGTACTTC.

The V call is TRBV7-9, the J call TRBJ2-1; TRBD2 agrees at 10 bases. The junction had 13 bases not matched to a gene; V was cut back by 6 bases and J by 5 bases. CDR1 and CDR2 (germline): SEHNR, FQNEAQ (reference sequence). This CDR3 has 17 residues. DNA of the CDR3: TGTGCCAGCAGAAGCAGCGGTGCTAGCGGGGGTAACAATGAGCAGTTCTTC. Its protein is CASRSSGASGGNNEQFF. Combining the CDR3 with reference TRBV7-9 and TRBJ2-1 gives the whole variable domain DTGVSQNPRHKITKRGQNVTFRCDPISEHNRLYWYRQTLGQGPEFLTYFQNEAQLEKSRLLSDRFSAERPKGSFSTLEIQRTEQGDSAMYLCASRSSGASGGNNEQFFGPGTRLTVL.

The rearrangement joins TRBV2 to TRBJ2-7; tentative D call: TRBD1 (5 bases). Germline V CDR1 and CDR2: SNHLY, FYNNEI. CDR3 length: 13 residues. V was pared by 8 bases and J by 0 bases, with 11 bases between. The DNA of the CDR3 is TGTGCCAGCGAGTCGGACAACTCCTACGAGCAGTACTTC. Protein sequence: CASESDNSYEQYF.

This chain joins TRBV4-3 and TRBJ1-2, with TRBD1 matching 8 bases. This CDR3 has 14 amino acids. V shed 4 bases, J shed 3 bases, and the junction held 4 bases outside the gene matches. In germline, CDR1 is LGHNA, CDR2 YSLEER. This chain's CDR3 is CASSPGTGDYGYTF. The CDR3 DNA is TGCGCCAGCAGCCCCGGGACAGGCGACTATGGCTACACCTTC.

The chain couples TRBV5-6 to TRBJ2-4, with a possible D match to TRBD2 (6 bases). This CDR3 spans 15 amino acids. Trimming removed 4 bases from V and 0 bases from J, with 11 bases in between. The germline gives CDR1 SGHDT, CDR2 YYEEEE. CDR3 residues: CASSLLALAKNIQYF. DNA of the CDR3: TGTGCCAGCAGCCTACTAGCTCTAGCCAAAAACATTCAGTACTTC.

The chain joins TRBV14 to TRBJ2-7; perhaps TRBD1 as D (6 bases). The germline V and J ends were trimmed by 1 base and 3 bases, with 19 bases remaining between them. Germline CDR1 is SGHDN and CDR2 is FVKESK. This CDR3 region has 17 residues. The CDR3 bases are TGTGCCAGCAGCCAAGTGTGGACAGCCGGCTTGGGCTACGAGCAGTACTTC. Protein sequence: CASSQVWTAGLGYEQYF.

V usage is TRBV7-9 and J usage is TRBJ1-1; TRBD1 matches at 10 bases. CDR1 is SEHNR, CDR2 FQNEAQ, per germline (reference sequence). The V segment lost 4 bases and the J segment 0 bases; nucleotides outside the gene matches: 2. The CDR3 contains 15 residues. CDR3 sequence: CASSSGQGVNTEAFF. DNA for the CDR3: TGTGCCAGCAGCTCCGGACAGGGGGTGAACACTGAAGCTTTCTTT.

This clone was detected once. The chain joins TRBV4-1 to TRBJ2-1, with a tentative D call TRBD1 (6 bases). CDR1 and CDR2 (germline): MGHRA, YSYEKL. This CDR3 has 15 amino acids. Between the trimmed V and J ends, which lost 4 bases and 0 bases, there was a span of 10 bases. The CDR3 nucleotides are TGCGCCAGCAGCCCGGACAGAAGCTCCTACAATGAGCAGTTCTTC. Its protein product is CASSPDRSSYNEQFF.

A few counts support this clone. V gene TRBV2 combines with J gene TRBJ1-1; TRBD1 agrees at 7 bases. CDR3 size: 13 residues. Trimming took 4 bases from V and 7 from J; bases not matched to a gene: 6. In germline, CDR1 is SNHLY, CDR2 FYNNEI. In DNA form, the CDR3 reads TGTGCCAGCAGTGTGGGACAGTTTCTTGAAGCTTTCTTT. Amino acid sequence: CASSVGQFLEAFF.

The V gene is TRBV19, the J gene TRBJ1-1; D ambiguous. The germline CDR1 and CDR2 sequences are LNHDA and SQIVND (reference sequence). The V and J ends lost 0 bases and 1 base respectively, with 6 bases between them. The CDR3 length is 14 residues. CDR3 sequence (DNA): TGTGCCAGTAGTATAGACACGGGGAACACTGAAGCTTTCTTT. Amino acid sequence: CASSIDTGNTEAFF.

The rearrangement uses TRBV29-1 and TRBJ1-2; 8 bases fit TRBD1. The length of the CDR3 is 13 residues. From germline, CDR1 is SQVTM and CDR2 ANQGSEA. The V segment lost 6 bases and the J segment 2 bases; nucleotides outside the gene matches: 5. The CDR3 DNA reads as TGCAGCGTGGCAGGGGGCCTGAACTATGGCTACACCTTC. Protein: CSVAGGLNYGYTF.